Described below is a single TCR beta chain sequence and its context. Sequenced by immunoSEQ multiplex PCR; TCRdb stores in-frame clones only, minus some. The data show around 450,000 clones, roughly 77% seen once. The data were obtained in a study of shared clonotypes between healthy human individuals. V gave up 11 bases and J gave up 7 bases, with 18 bases separating them. This CDR3 spans 13 amino acids. Germline V gene data show CDR1 as MDHEN and CDR2 as SYDVKM. Each donor was a Caucasian adult residing in Nashville, Tennessee. Sequencing was carried out using PBMCs. This TCR came from a woman aged 40 to 49 in good health. Some clones in this sample may be carry-over from other donors' samples. V usage is TRBV28 and J usage is TRBJ1-5; no definite D call. The CDR3 sequence: CASEGGVGQPQHF. CDR3 in DNA: TGTGCCTCCGAGGGTGGGGTTGGACAGCCCCAGCATTTT.